The rows below give T cell receptor beta chains drawn from one sample of a study of cytomegalovirus exposure and HLA in healthy donors. Using immunoSEQ multiplex PCR, the repertoire was profiled, and TCRdb retains in-frame clones only, with some absent. This sample has fewer than 100,000 clones, with 70% to 80% found just once. Sequenced: PBMCs. The receptors were sampled from a man aged 35-49 years in good health and CMV-seronegative. The CDR3 runs from the conserved cysteine through the conserved F or W. The D gene is left open where the match is weak. Rows give clone size only sometimes, using once, few, many, or a class for an expanded clone.

length	V	size	D	J	DNA	CDR3
14	TRBV19	-	-	TRBJ1-3	TGTGCCAGTAGTATGTACGGCTCTGGAAACACCATATATTTT	CASSMYGSGNTIYF
13	TRBV27	-	-	TRBJ2-1	TGTGCCAGCAGTTTATCGTATTACAATGAGCAGTTCTTC	CASSLSYYNEQFF
14	TRBV25-1	few	-	TRBJ2-6	TGTGCCAGCAGTGAATTATCTGGGGCCAACGTCCTGACTTTC	CASSELSGANVLTF
19	TRBV28	-	TRBD2	TRBJ2-5	TGTGCCAGCAGGACCTCGGGGATTTTAAGCGGGAGGGCCCGGGAGACCCAGTACTTC	CASRTSGILSGRARETQYF
12	TRBV2	-	-	TRBJ1-6	TGTGCCAGCACCCTGGCCAACTCACCCCTCCACTTT	CASTLANSPLHF
14	TRBV11-2	-	-	TRBJ1-4	TGTGCCAGCAGCTCTGACGGGGACAAGCGGAAACTGTTTTTT	CASSSDGDKRKLFF
15	TRBV6-5	-	TRBD1	TRBJ2-7	TGTGCCAGCAGGAGGGACAGGGAATCCACCTACGAGCAGTACTTC	CASRRDRESTYEQYF
13	TRBV5-1	-	-	TRBJ2-7	TGCGCCAGCGCCCTTGGACAGACTTACGAGCAGTACTTC	CASALGQTYEQYF
14	TRBV5-6	-	-	TRBJ1-6	TGTGCCAGCAGCTCCCCGGTCTATAATTCACCCCTCCACTTT	CASSSPVYNSPLHF
16	TRBV6-1	-	TRBD1	TRBJ1-3	TGTGCCAGCAGTGAACCCGGACAGGGGGGTGGAAACACCATATATTTT	CASSEPGQGGGNTIYF
11	TRBV6-6	-	-	TRBJ2-7	TGTGCCAGCAGCCCCCAGCGTATTAAGTACTTC	CASSPQRIKYF
15	TRBV5-1	-	TRBD2	TRBJ2-7	TGCGCCAGCAGCACGGGGACTAGCGGCTCCTACGAGCAGTACTTC	CASSTGTSGSYEQYF
15	TRBV11-1	-	-	TRBJ2-7	TGTGCCAGCAGCTTCCAAGGGACTTCTACCTACGAGCAGTACTTC	CASSFQGTSTYEQYF
16	TRBV15	-	-	TRBJ2-3	TGTGCCACCAGCAGAGGTCGGGGGGCGAGCACAGATACGCAGTATTTT	CATSRGRGASTDTQYF
16	TRBV7-9	-	-	TRBJ1-1	TGTGCCAGCAGCCCCCTAGGTGTAGGGAGGTACACTGAAGCTTTCTTT	CASSPLGVGRYTEAFF
15	TRBV6-1	-	-	TRBJ1-6	TGTGCCAGCAGTGTGACACAGGGCAGCAATTCACCCCTCCACTTT	CASSVTQGSNSPLHF
15	TRBV7-3	-	TRBD1	TRBJ1-6	TGTGCCAGCAGCCCCCGGACAGGGTATAATTCACCCCTCCACTTT	CASSPRTGYNSPLHF
13	TRBV5-4	-	TRBD1	TRBJ2-5	TGTGCCAGCACGGGACAGGTCCAAGAGACCCAGTACTTC	CASTGQVQETQYF
17	TRBV18	-	-	TRBJ2-7	TGTGCCAGCTCACCGACGGCAGCAGGGGCAAGCTCCTACGAGCAGTACTTC	CASSPTAAGASSYEQYF
11	TRBV7-2	-	-	TRBJ2-1	TGTGCCAGCACCTCCTACGGGGGGCAGTTCTTC	CASTSYGGQFF
15	TRBV7-8	-	TRBD1	TRBJ1-2	TGTGCCAGCAGCCCGTCAGGGGGGCCCAACTATGGCTACACCTTC	CASSPSGGPNYGYTF
15	TRBV9	-	TRBD2	TRBJ2-3	TGTGCCAGCAGCGTAGCGGGAGGGCGGGCAGATACGCAGTATTTT	CASSVAGGRADTQYF
14	TRBV5-6	-	-	TRBJ2-5	TGTGCCAGCTTCCCCCGGGGGATTCGGGAGACCCAGTACTTC	CASFPRGIRETQYF
14	TRBV28	few	-	TRBJ1-2	TGTGCCAGCAGTTTAGGGCGGGGGGCTTATGGCTACACCTTC	CASSLGRGAYGYTF
16	TRBV19	-	TRBD2	TRBJ2-1	TGTGCCAGTACCCGGAGGGGACTAGCCGGATACAATGAGCAGTTCTTC	CASTRRGLAGYNEQFF
16	TRBV4-2	-	TRBD2	TRBJ2-7	TGTGCCAGCAGCCAAATAGCGGGCCCGAGCTCCTACGAGCAGTACTTC	CASSQIAGPSSYEQYF
15	TRBV10-3	-	-	TRBJ1-1	TGTGCCATCAGTGAGGGGCCCGCAGTGAACACTGAAGCTTTCTTT	CAISEGPAVNTEAFF
16	TRBV10-3	-	TRBD2	TRBJ2-1	TGTGCCATCAGGCCCGGGACTAGCGAACCATACAATGAGCAGTTCTTC	CAIRPGTSEPYNEQFF
13	TRBV5-1	-	TRBD1	TRBJ1-2	TGCGCCAGCAGCCCCGGACAGGCCTATGGCTACACCTTC	CASSPGQAYGYTF
14	TRBV2	-	TRBD1	TRBJ2-2	TGTGCCAGCAAAAGACAGGGAGACACCGGGGAGCTGTTTTTT	CASKRQGDTGELFF
15	TRBV2	-	-	TRBJ2-1	TGTGCCAGCACTTATCGACTAGATGGGGCGCATGAGCAGTTCTTC	CASTYRLDGAHEQFF
13	TRBV14	-	-	TRBJ1-6	TGTGCCAGCAGCCAAGCTCATAATTCACCCCTCCACTTT	CASSQAHNSPLHF
13	TRBV6-5	-	-	TRBJ1-2	TGTGCCAGCAGACCAACAGCCTCCTATGGCTACACCTTC	CASRPTASYGYTF
17	TRBV10-3	-	TRBD2	TRBJ2-7	TGTGCCGTCAACGGGGGAACAGGGACTAGCGGGAGCTACGAGCAGTACTTC	CAVNGGTGTSGSYEQYF
13	TRBV6-6	-	TRBD1	TRBJ2-3	TGTGCCAGCAGCCGGACAGGGCCAGATACGCAGTATTTT	CASSRTGPDTQYF
19	TRBV11-2	once	TRBD1	TRBJ1-1	TGTGCCAGCAGCTCAGTTCTGACAGGGGAGATCGGGATGAACACTGAAGCTTTCTTT	CASSSVLTGEIGMNTEAFF
15	TRBV5-1	-	TRBD2	TRBJ2-1	TGCGCCAGCATCAGTGGTAGCGGGAGGGCCGACGAGCAGTTCTTC	CASISGSGRADEQFF
13	TRBV30	-	-	TRBJ1-6	TGTGCCTGGAGTGTACAGGAAGGTTCACCCCTCCACTTT	CAWSVQEGSPLHF
15	TRBV5-1	once	TRBD1	TRBJ2-7	TGCGCCAGCAGCTTGGTATTCGACAGGGTGGGCGAGCAGTACTTC	CASSLVFDRVGEQYF
15	TRBV15	-	-	TRBJ1-2	TGTGCCACCAGCAGAGAGAGGACACCACTCTATGGCTACACCTTC	CATSRERTPLYGYTF
13	TRBV19	-	TRBD1	TRBJ1-2	TGTGCCAGTAGTTACAGGGGCGCCGGAGGCTACACCTTC	CASSYRGAGGYTF
14	TRBV28	once	-	TRBJ1-1	TGTGCCAGCAGCCTAGAAGGGGTAGGCACTGAAGCTTTCTTT	CASSLEGVGTEAFF